One and the same sample provided the 31 T cell receptor beta chains below, sequenced in a study of blood T cell repertoires in COVID-19. Profiled with immunoSEQ multiplex PCR; TCRdb holds only in-frame clones, not every one. The table lists 35,000 to 50,000 clones, around 87% of them singletons. The sequencing input was peripheral blood. The receptors come from a man aged 45-65 years with active COVID-19.

This chain connects TRBV4-2 to TRBJ1-4; possible D gene TRBD1, 6 bases. The germline V gene encodes CDR1 LGHNA and CDR2 YNFKEQ. The CDR3 covers 16 residues. With 3 bases removed from V and 8 bases from J, the gap between germline ends came to 19 bases. The CDR3 protein is CASSHVLGGGDEKLFF. The CDR3 region has the DNA TGTGCCAGCAGCCATGTTTTAGGAGGGGGGGACGAAAAACTGTTTTTT.

The chain recombines TRBV3-1 (or the pseudogene TRBV3-2) with TRBJ1-2, with TRBD1 matching over 8 bases. CDR1 and CDR2 from the germline V gene are LGHDT and YNNKEL (reference sequence). Trimming took 0 bases from V and 1 from J; bases not matched to a gene: 4. This CDR3 contains 16 residues. CDR3 region: CASSQDQGASNYGYTF. CDR3 nucleotides: TGTGCCAGCAGCCAAGATCAGGGGGCGAGTAACTATGGCTACACCTTC.

Only a few counts were recorded for this clone. This chain links TRBV27 with TRBJ2-7; 9 bases agree with TRBD1. With 2 bases clipped from V and 3 bases from J, the junction kept 5 bases outside the gene matches. Looked up from germline, CDR1 is MNHEY and CDR2 is SMNVEV (reference sequence). This CDR3 is built from 15 residues. CDR3 in DNA: TGTGCCAGCAGTTTAAGGGACAGGGTCAACTACGAGCAGTACTTC. Translation: CASSLRDRVNYEQYF.

The J gene is TRBJ2-7, the V gene TRBV27; D ambiguous. The CDR3 contains 14 residues. Germline V gene data show CDR1 as MNHEY and CDR2 as SMNVEV (reference sequence). V was shortened by 5 bases and J by 6 bases, with 17 bases between the two germline ends. The CDR3 is CASSTRGGLSEQYF. The CDR3 DNA follows: TGTGCCAGCAGTACCCGAGGTGGCCTGAGCGAGCAGTACTTC.

The rearrangement links TRBV15 to TRBJ2-4, with 9 nucleotides matching TRBD2. Germline values: CDR1 LNHNV, CDR2 YYDKDF (reference sequence). The V and J ends lost 2 bases and 2 bases, in that order; junction bases with no gene match: 13. This CDR3 contains 19 residues. This CDR3 is CATSRPESSGEATKNIQYF. The CDR3 DNA is TGTGCCACCAGCAGACCTGAGTCTAGCGGGGAAGCGACCAAAAACATTCAGTACTTC. The entire variable domain, with the rest obtained from reference TRBV15 and TRBJ2-4, is as follows: DAMVIQNPRYQVTQFGKPVTLSCSQTLNHNVMYWYQQKSSQAPKLLFHYYDKDFNNEADTPDNFQSRRPNTSFCFLDIRSPGLGDTAMYLCATSRPESSGEATKNIQYFGAGTRLSVL.

This chain connects TRBV28 to TRBJ2-6; D is perhaps TRBD2 (7 bases). Deletions cut 4 bases from V and 12 bases from J, with 25 bases between. This CDR3 is 17 amino acids long. Germline CDR1 and CDR2: MDHEN and SYDVKM. The CDR3 region is CASSSGPLGGHFPVLTF. Written as DNA, the CDR3 is TGTGCCAGCAGTTCGGGACCCCTCGGGGGGCATTTTCCCGTCCTGACTTTC. Complete variable domain (other parts from reference TRBV28 and TRBJ2-6): DVKVTQSSRYLVKRTGEKVFLECVQDMDHENMFWYRQDPGLGLRLIYFSYDVKMKEKGDIPEGYSVSREKKERFSLILESASTNQTSMYLCASSSGPLGGHFPVLTFGAGSRLTVL.

The V gene is TRBV5-4, the J gene TRBJ2-5; 9 bases are a match to TRBD1. Germline V gives CDR1 SGHNT, CDR2 YYREEE (reference sequence). The ends lost 4 bases at V and 7 bases at J; junction bases unmatched: 8. This CDR3 is built from 14 residues. CDR3 DNA sequence: TGTGCCAGCAGCGGCACGTCGGGACAGGGGACCCAGTACTTC. Protein sequence: CASSGTSGQGTQYF.

The chain uses TRBV27 and TRBJ2-2, with 7 bases aligning to TRBD2. CDR1 MNHEY and CDR2 SMNVEV come from the germline V gene (reference sequence). With V trimmed by 2 bases and J by 4 bases, 7 bases remained unmatched. The CDR3 has 16 amino acids. DNA of the CDR3: TGTGCCAGCAGTTTAGTTCCGGGCGGGGGCACCGGGGAGCTGTTTTTT. This sequence encodes CASSLVPGGGTGELFF.

J is TRBJ1-1 and V is TRBV7-2, with a possible D match to TRBD1 (6 bases). Per germline, CDR1 SGHTA and CDR2 FQGNSA. V was clipped by 6 bases and J by 0 bases, with 11 bases between them. This CDR3 comprises 14 residues. CDR3 coding DNA: TGTGCCAGCAGGACACAGGGTTTGAACACTGAAGCTTTCTTT. Its protein product is CASRTQGLNTEAFF.

This chain joins TRBV12-3 or TRBV12-4 and TRBJ2-7, with 9 bases lining up with TRBD2. The CDR3 extends over 13 amino acids. With V trimmed by 5 bases and J by 6 bases, 5 bases remained unmatched. CDR3 bases: TGTGCCAGCAGTGGGACTAGCCGCTCCGAGCAGTACTTC. Its protein product is CASSGTSRSEQYF.

The chain links TRBV7-2 to TRBJ2-1, with 10 bases lining up with TRBD1. The CDR3 has 13 amino acids. J lost 10 bases, V lost 7 bases, and 7 bases had no gene match. The germline gives CDR1 SGHTA, CDR2 FQGNSA. CDR3 amino acids: CASTSTGGGEQFF. CDR3 in DNA: TGTGCCAGCACCTCGACAGGGGGCGGGGAGCAGTTCTTC.

V gene TRBV30 combines with J gene TRBJ1-4; D may be TRBD1 (6 bases). This CDR3 spans 11 amino acids. Per germline, CDR1 GTSNPN and CDR2 SVGIG (reference sequence). V lost 5 bases, J lost 10 bases, and 11 bases lay in between. This CDR3 reads CAWVQGRKLFF. CDR3 nucleotides: TGTGCCTGGGTACAGGGACGAAAACTGTTTTTT.

The CDR3 reads CASSPRTATGELFF. CDR3 coding DNA: TGTGCCAGCAGCCCCAGGACAGCCACCGGGGAGCTGTTTTTT. This chain links TRBV7-2 with TRBJ2-2; D possibly corresponds to TRBD1 (6 bases). The CDR3 length is 14 residues. Germline CDR1 and CDR2: SGHTA and FQGNSA. Deletions cut 5 bases from V and 4 bases from J, with 11 bases between.

This chain links TRBV18 with TRBJ1-1; D gene uncertain. V gave up 0 bases and J gave up 4 bases, with 12 bases separating them. Germline CDR1 and CDR2: KGHSH and LQKENI. The CDR3 has 15 residues. The CDR3 coding sequence is TGTGCCAGCTCACCACCGGGAGTAGGGAGCACTGAAGCTTTCTTT. Protein: CASSPPGVGSTEAFF.

In this sample, this clone turned up once. The rearrangement uses TRBV12-5 and TRBJ2-7; 11 nucleotides line up with TRBD1. The CDR3 runs 15 residues. V was pared by 5 bases and J by 1 base, with 4 bases of the junction left unmatched. Germline loops: CDR1 LGHNT, CDR2 FRNRAP. Here the CDR3 DNA reads TGTGCTAGTGGTACCGGACAGGGGGCTTCCTACGAGCAGTACTTC. Its protein is CASGTGQGASYEQYF.

The chain combines TRBV5-4 with TRBJ1-2; 7 bases line up with TRBD1. J was trimmed by 4 bases and V by 4 bases; bases with no gene match: 4. In germline, CDR1 is SGHNT, CDR2 YYREEE (reference sequence). The CDR3 covers 13 residues. CDR3 loop: CASSTGQVYGYTF. CDR3 nucleotide sequence: TGTGCCAGCAGCACTGGACAGGTCTATGGCTACACCTTC.

The CDR3 nucleotides read TGTGCCAGCAGTTACTCGTTCAGGGGTGGCGGCTACACCTTC. It specifies CASSYSFRGGGYTF. The chain has TRBV6-5 and TRBJ1-2; TRBD1 might be the D (6 bases). CDR1 is MNHEY, CDR2 SVGAGI, per germline. V shed 0 bases and J shed 8 bases, with 13 bases lying between them. The CDR3 extends over 14 amino acids.

This clone has only a few counts. The chain combines TRBV19 with TRBJ1-1; the match to TRBD1 covers 10 bases. Germline V CDR1 and CDR2: LNHDA, SQIVND (reference sequence). J lost 0 bases, V lost 3 bases, and 4 bases had no gene match. The CDR3 is 16 amino acids. In DNA, the CDR3 is TGTGCCAGTAGTATGGGACAGGGGCTAATGAACACTGAAGCTTTCTTT. Protein: CASSMGQGLMNTEAFF.

The chain couples TRBV28 to TRBJ2-3; 9 bases agree with TRBD2. V dropped 1 base and J dropped 4; count of bases not matched to a gene: 9. This CDR3 spans 17 amino acids. Germline V CDR1 and CDR2: MDHEN, SYDVKM. The CDR3 nucleotides are TGTGCCAGCAGTTTATTTGGCGGCGGGGGGGCATCAGATACGCAGTATTTT. Its protein product is CASSLFGGGGASDTQYF.

The chain carries TRBV12-3 or TRBV12-4 and TRBJ2-5; 7 nucleotides match TRBD1. CDR3 length: 13 residues. The ends lost 6 bases at V and 5 bases at J; junction bases unmatched: 6. The CDR3 protein is CASRPQGEETQYF. In nucleotides, the CDR3 is TGTGCCAGCAGGCCCCAGGGGGAGGAGACCCAGTACTTC.

This clone was picked up one time. The V and J genes are TRBV7-3 and TRBJ1-1; 8 bases align to TRBD1. CDR3 length: 14 amino acids. Looked up from germline, CDR1 is SGHTA and CDR2 is FQGTGA. Losses at the gene ends were 4 bases for V and 10 bases for J; bases not matched to a gene: 11. CDR3 amino acids: CASSSSGQEKVAFF. For the CDR3, the DNA is TGTGCCAGCAGCTCGTCGGGACAGGAGAAGGTAGCTTTCTTT. Complete variable domain (other parts from reference TRBV7-3 and TRBJ1-1): GAGVSQTPSNKVTEKGKYVELRCDPISGHTALYWYRQSLGQGPEFLIYFQGTGAADDSGLPNDRFFAVRPEGSVSTLKIQRTERGDSAVYLCASSSSGQEKVAFFGQGTRLTVV.

The rearrangement links TRBV30 to TRBJ2-5; tentatively, D is TRBD2 (5 bases). The CDR3 loop spans 13 amino acids. V lost 1 base, J lost 11 bases, and 17 bases lay in between. In germline, CDR1 is GTSNPN, CDR2 SVGIG (reference sequence). For the CDR3, the DNA is TGTGCCTGGAGTGCCGCTGGCGGGCAGGCGCAGTACTTC. Translated: CAWSAAGGQAQYF.

The chain combines TRBV5-4 with TRBJ2-3, with 7 bases identical to TRBD1. The CDR3 length is 15 residues. V lost 4 bases and J lost 4; bases outside the gene matches: 9. Germline CDR1 is SGHNT and CDR2 is YYREEE (reference sequence). CDR3 in amino acids: CASSKSGGWADTQYF. The DNA of the CDR3 is TGTGCCAGCAGCAAATCAGGGGGTTGGGCAGATACGCAGTATTTT.

This clone was recorded once. This chain joins TRBV6-1 and TRBJ2-6; 9 bases match TRBD1. The V segment lost 4 bases and the J segment 4 bases; nucleotides outside the gene matches: 11. This CDR3 has 18 residues. The germline CDR1 and CDR2 sequences are MNHNS and SASEGT. The CDR3 protein is CASSGTGGESTGANVLTF. The CDR3 DNA sequence: TGTGCCAGCAGTGGAACAGGGGGCGAGAGTACCGGGGCCAACGTCCTGACTTTC.

The V gene is TRBV19, the J gene TRBJ2-4; the match to TRBD2 covers 10 bases. V was clipped by 6 bases and J by 6 bases; unmatched bases: 11. Per germline, CDR1 LNHDA and CDR2 SQIVND (reference sequence). The CDR3 sequence is 16 residues long. The CDR3 sequence: CASRSGSGGPGNIQYF. The CDR3 DNA reads TGTGCCAGTAGGTCAGGTAGCGGGGGGCCTGGAAACATTCAGTACTTC.

The chain is built from TRBV12-5 and TRBJ1-2; D is unresolved. The germline gives CDR1 LGHNT, CDR2 FRNRAP. The CDR3 sequence is 12 residues long. The V end was cut by 6 bases, the J end by 1 base, with 6 bases between. Here the CDR3 DNA reads TGTGCTAGTGGGCAGTTTAACTATGGCTACACCTTC. Its translation is CASGQFNYGYTF.

The chain combines TRBV9 with TRBJ2-4, with D tentatively TRBD2 (7 bases). V dropped 4 bases and J dropped 5 bases, with 13 bases sitting between them. Germline V gene lookup returns CDR1 SGDLS and CDR2 YYNGEE. The CDR3 is made up of 14 amino acids. The CDR3 nucleotides read TGTGCCAGCAGCCGGGGGGCGGGGGAAAACATTCAGTACTTC. This encodes CASSRGAGENIQYF.

This chain uses TRBV11-2 with TRBJ2-1; a possible D gene is TRBD1 (6 bases). Trimming left V 5 bases short and J 7 bases short, with 18 bases between. Per germline, CDR1 SGHAT and CDR2 FQNNGV. The CDR3 is 15 residues long. DNA of the CDR3: TGTGCCAGCAGCCCCAGGGGAATCCAGCAAAATGAGCAGTTCTTC. Its protein is CASSPRGIQQNEQFF. Supplemented by reference TRBV11-2 and TRBJ2-1, the full variable domain reads EAGVAQSPRYKIIEKRQSVAFWCNPISGHATLYWYQQILGQGPKLLIQFQNNGVVDDSQLPKDRFSAERLKGVDSTLKIQPAKLEDSAVYLCASSPRGIQQNEQFFGPGTRLTVL.

The chain is built from TRBV7-9 and TRBJ1-1, with 7 nucleotides matching TRBD1. J gave up 2 bases and V 0 bases, and 3 bases lay outside the gene matches. CDR3 length equals 15 residues. Germline V lookup: CDR1 SEHNR, CDR2 FQNEAQ (reference sequence). CDR3 amino acids: CASSLAGGGNTEAFF. The CDR3 DNA is TGTGCCAGCAGCTTAGCAGGAGGGGGCAACACTGAAGCTTTCTTT.

CDR3 nucleotide sequence: TGTGCCAGCAGCTTGGGGGGGGCGATGGAAAAGCCCCAGCATTTT. Translating gives CASSLGGAMEKPQHF. V gene TRBV28 combines with J gene TRBJ1-5, with D possibly being TRBD1 (6 bases). The germline V gene encodes CDR1 MDHEN and CDR2 SYDVKM. V was pared by 6 bases and J by 8 bases, with 20 bases between. The CDR3 is made up of 15 amino acids.

This clone has only one observation. The chain carries TRBV2 and TRBJ1-2, with D uncertain. This CDR3 is 14 amino acids long. The germline V gene has CDR1 SNHLY and CDR2 FYNNEI. Trimming shortened V by 4 bases and J by 3 bases, and 12 bases separated the two germline ends. CDR3 residues: CASSVSRVDYGYTF. The CDR3 DNA is TGTGCCAGCAGTGTAAGCCGGGTGGACTATGGCTACACCTTC.